These T cell receptor beta chains were read from a single sample in a study of T cell repertoires in cytomegalovirus infection. TCRdb re-derived calls from the reads in MiXCR, one entry per CDR3 protein. Among about 240,000 distinct CDR3 sequences listed, 6% to 8% were seen once. The sequenced sample was PBMCs. The receptors derive from a human donor in good health (CMV status not recorded). Some clones in this sample may be carry-over from other donors' samples. Both conserved end residues are part of each CDR3. The D gene is left open where the match is weak. Clone size appears in some rows only: once, few, many, or a class for an expanded clone.

v_call,clone_size,d_call,j_call,cdr3_aa,cdr3_nt
TRBV7-9,many,NA,TRBJ1-4,CASSLDPGHLAEKLFF,TGTGCCAGCAGCTTGGATCCGGGACACTTAGCTGAAAAACTGTTTTTT
TRBV6-2/TRBV6-3,many,NA,TRBJ2-7,CASSRPRDGAFVYEQYF,TGTGCCAGCAGTAGGCCCCGGGACGGAGCGTTTGTCTACGAGCAGTACTTC
TRBV7-2,many,NA,TRBJ1-2,CASSSHNVGLYGYTF,TGTGCCAGCAGCTCCCACAACGTAGGACTGTATGGCTACACCTTC
TRBV12-3/TRBV12-4,many,TRBD1,TRBJ2-7,CASSPGTGFYEQYF,TGTGCCAGCAGTCCTGGGACAGGGTTTTACGAGCAGTACTTC
TRBV7-2,many,TRBD1,TRBJ2-7,CASSLRQGLVGEQYF,TGTGCCAGCAGCCTAAGACAGGGTCTTGTCGGGGAGCAGTACTTC
TRBV9,NA,NA,TRBJ1-3,CASSDQSSGNTIYF,TGTGCCAGCAGCGACCAGAGCTCTGGAAACACCATATATTTT
TRBV28,many,TRBD2,TRBJ2-3,CASSFTRGNTDTQYF,TGTGCCAGCAGTTTTACGCGGGGGAACACAGATACGCAGTATTTT
TRBV7-9,many,TRBD1,TRBJ1-3,CASSSTGKTGNTIYF,TGTGCCAGCAGCTCGACAGGGAAGACTGGAAACACCATATATTTT
TRBV7-2,many,NA,TRBJ2-2,CASSPQGLNTGELFF,TGTGCCAGCAGCCCCCAGGGACTGAACACCGGGGAGCTGTTTTTT
TRBV20-1,few,NA,TRBJ2-1,CSARVHNEQFF,TGCAGTGCCAGGGTACACAATGAGCAGTTCTTC
TRBV7-2,many,TRBD2,TRBJ2-7,CASSRVSAGGYYEQYF,TGTGCCAGCAGTCGGGTATCAGCGGGGGGCTACTACGAGCAGTACTTC
TRBV2,many,NA,TRBJ1-5,CASTPGQNNQPQHF,TGTGCCAGCACCCCAGGACAGAACAATCAGCCCCAGCATTTT
TRBV7-6,few,NA,TRBJ2-1,CASSLDPTRNNEQFF,TGTGCCAGCAGCTTAGACCCTACTAGGAACAATGAGCAGTTCTTC
TRBV19,many,NA,TRBJ1-5,CASSIPGDQPQHF,TGTGCCAGTAGTATCCCGGGGGATCAGCCCCAGCATTTT
TRBV7-2,many,TRBD1,TRBJ1-6,CASSLGQGQGSPLHF,TGTGCCAGCAGCTTGGGACAGGGGCAAGGTTCACCCCTCCACTTT
TRBV7-2,many,NA,TRBJ2-7,CASSSTYEQYF,TGTGCCAGCAGCTCTACCTACGAGCAGTACTTC
TRBV3-1,few,NA,TRBJ1-2,CASSQGEGYGYTF,TGTGCCAGCAGCCAAGGGGAAGGCTATGGCTACACCTTC
TRBV20-1,many,NA,TRBJ2-1,CSARDHRVPSVEQFF,TGCAGTGCTAGAGATCATCGTGTGCCGTCTGTTGAGCAGTTCTTC
TRBV12-3/TRBV12-4,NA,NA,TRBJ1-1,CASSPSTSPRLGAFF,TGTGCCAGCAGTCCTTCGACCAGCCCACGGCTTGGAGCTTTCTTT
TRBV12-3/TRBV12-4,many,TRBD2,TRBJ2-7,CASSDPSGASYEQYF,TGTGCCAGCAGTGACCCTAGCGGGGCCTCCTACGAGCAGTACTTC
TRBV12-3/TRBV12-4,many,NA,TRBJ2-7,CASSLATGASYEQYF,TGTGCCAGCAGTCTCGCGACTGGAGCTTCCTACGAGCAGTACTTC
TRBV7-2,many,TRBD2,TRBJ2-4,CASSSIGGENIQYF,TGTGCCAGCAGCTCGATCGGGGGGGAAAACATTCAGTACTTC
TRBV7-6,many,NA,TRBJ2-5,CASSSRGETQYF,TGTGCCAGCAGCTCGAGGGGAGAGACCCAGTACTTC
TRBV20-1,many,NA,TRBJ1-5,CSARDKYKRLDQPQHF,TGCAGTGCTAGAGATAAGTACAAGCGGCTAGATCAGCCCCAGCATTTT
TRBV19,many,NA,TRBJ2-2,CASRIQVETRAGELFF,TGTGCCAGTAGGATCCAGGTGGAGACGAGAGCCGGGGAGCTGTTTTTT
TRBV7-2,many,NA,TRBJ2-2,CASSLKAVAGELFF,TGTGCCAGCAGCTTAAAAGCCGTCGCAGGGGAGCTGTTTTTT
TRBV7-9,many,TRBD2,TRBJ2-1,CASSPKVRLAGAYNEQFF,TGTGCCAGCAGCCCGAAAGTTCGACTAGCGGGGGCCTACAATGAGCAGTTCTTC
TRBV12-3/TRBV12-4,many,NA,TRBJ2-7,CASSLANYEQYF,TGTGCCAGCAGTTTAGCAAACTACGAGCAGTACTTC
TRBV28,many,TRBD1,TRBJ2-2,CASTPGQGYTGELFF,TGTGCCAGCACCCCAGGACAGGGGTACACCGGGGAGCTGTTTTTT
TRBV15,many,NA,TRBJ1-1,CATSRDSIGMSEAFF,TGTGCCACCAGCAGAGATTCGATCGGAATGTCTGAAGCTTTCTTT
TRBV24-1,many,NA,TRBJ1-5,CATSPNGRNQPQHF,TGTGCCACCAGTCCAAACGGCCGCAATCAGCCCCAGCATTTT
TRBV29-1,few,NA,TRBJ2-2,CSALPTATGELFF,TGCAGCGCTCTCCCGACAGCCACCGGGGAGCTGTTTTTT
TRBV4-1,many,NA,TRBJ1-2,CASSQDGGRYDYGYTF,TGCGCCAGCAGCCAAGACGGTGGGAGGTACGACTATGGCTACACCTTC
TRBV28,many,TRBD2,TRBJ2-7,CASSSTGLLYEQYF,TGTGCCAGCAGTTCAACGGGACTATTATACGAGCAGTACTTC
TRBV6-2/TRBV6-3,many,TRBD2,TRBJ2-1,CASRPRTSGGAGQFF,TGTGCCAGCAGGCCCCGGACTAGCGGGGGGGCAGGGCAGTTCTTC
TRBV2,many,NA,TRBJ2-2,CASSERTANTGELFF,TGTGCCAGCAGTGAACGGACCGCGAACACCGGGGAGCTGTTTTTT
TRBV25-1,many,NA,TRBJ2-7,CASSEPGNYEQYF,TGTGCCAGCAGTGAGCCAGGGAACTACGAGCAGTACTTC
TRBV7-3,NA,NA,TRBJ2-3,CASSPLGGNTQYF,TGTGCCAGCAGCCCCCTTGGGGGCAATACGCAGTATTTT
TRBV7-9,many,NA,TRBJ1-2,CASSGSSPYGYTF,TGTGCCAGCAGCGGCAGCTCACCCTATGGCTACACCTTC
TRBV7-8,many,NA,TRBJ2-2,CASTLGASGELFF,TGTGCCAGCACCCTTGGGGCCTCCGGGGAGCTGTTTTTT
TRBV6-2/TRBV6-3,many,NA,TRBJ1-1,CASRPPAGRVAFF,TGTGCCAGCAGACCCCCGGCGGGTAGAGTGGCTTTCTTT
TRBV2,many,NA,TRBJ1-2,CASSEGDIPSGYTF,TGTGCCAGCAGTGAAGGAGACATACCAAGCGGCTACACCTTC
TRBV12-3/TRBV12-4,many,NA,TRBJ1-3,CASSAGRSGNTIYF,TGTGCCAGCAGTGCAGGGCGCTCTGGAAACACCATATATTTT
TRBV5-1,NA,NA,TRBJ1-1,CASRQTYGPDTEAFF,TGCGCCAGCAGGCAAACTTACGGACCAGACACTGAAGCTTTCTTT
TRBV19,few,NA,TRBJ1-2,CASRPQTWDGYTF,TGTGCCAGCCGACCCCAAACATGGGATGGCTACACCTTC
TRBV10-3,NA,TRBD1,TRBJ1-2,CAIRLTDRGGGYTF,TGTGCCATCAGGCTAACCGACAGGGGAGGCGGCTACACCTTC